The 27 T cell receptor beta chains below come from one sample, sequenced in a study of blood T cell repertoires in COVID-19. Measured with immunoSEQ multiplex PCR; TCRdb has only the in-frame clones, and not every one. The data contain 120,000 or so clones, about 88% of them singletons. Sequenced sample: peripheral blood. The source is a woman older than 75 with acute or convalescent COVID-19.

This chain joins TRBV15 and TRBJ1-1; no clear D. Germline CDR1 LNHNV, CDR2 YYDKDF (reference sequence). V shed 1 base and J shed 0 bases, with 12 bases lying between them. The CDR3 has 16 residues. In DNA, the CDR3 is TGTGCCACCAGCAGAGGACATATCGATGTGAACACTGAAGCTTTCTTT. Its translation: CATSRGHIDVNTEAFF. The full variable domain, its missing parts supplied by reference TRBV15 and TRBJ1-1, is DAMVIQNPRYQVTQFGKPVTLSCSQTLNHNVMYWYQQKSSQAPKLLFHYYDKDFNNEADTPDNFQSRRPNTSFCFLDIRSPGLGDTAMYLCATSRGHIDVNTEAFFGQGTRLTVV.

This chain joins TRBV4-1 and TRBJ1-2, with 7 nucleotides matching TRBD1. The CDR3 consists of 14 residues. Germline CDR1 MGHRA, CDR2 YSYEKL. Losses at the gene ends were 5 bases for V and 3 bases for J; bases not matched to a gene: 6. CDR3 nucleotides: TGCGCCAGCAGCTTGGGACAGTCGGACTATGGCTACACCTTC. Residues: CASSLGQSDYGYTF.

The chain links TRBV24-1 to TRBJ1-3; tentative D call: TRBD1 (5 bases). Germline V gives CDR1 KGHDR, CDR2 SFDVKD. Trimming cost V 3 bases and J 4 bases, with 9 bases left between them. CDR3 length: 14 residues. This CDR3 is CATSDDRAGNTIYF. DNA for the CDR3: TGTGCCACCAGTGATGACAGAGCAGGAAACACCATATATTTT.

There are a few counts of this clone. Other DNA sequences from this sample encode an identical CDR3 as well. DNA for the CDR3: TGCAGTGCAAGTCCAGGGGGACACTATAATTCACCCCTCCACTTT. Translating gives CSASPGGHYNSPLHF. The rearrangement uses TRBV20-1 and TRBJ1-6; TRBD1 agrees at 7 bases. V lost 6 bases and J lost 3; bases outside the gene matches: 8. This CDR3 is built from 15 residues. CDR1 and CDR2 (germline): DFQATT, SNEGSKA (reference sequence).

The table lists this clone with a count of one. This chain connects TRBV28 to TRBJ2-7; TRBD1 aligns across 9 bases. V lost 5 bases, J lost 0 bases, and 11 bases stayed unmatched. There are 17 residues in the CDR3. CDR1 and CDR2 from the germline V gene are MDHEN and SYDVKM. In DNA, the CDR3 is TGTGCCAGCAGTCGATCTTACAGGGGGCCCTTCTCCTACGAGCAGTACTTC. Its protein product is CASSRSYRGPFSYEQYF.

The CDR3 DNA is TGTGCCACCAGCAGAGTATGGACAGGGGGCACAGATACGCAGTATTTT. It specifies CATSRVWTGGTDTQYF. The chain joins TRBV15 to TRBJ2-3; 9 bases are a match to TRBD1. V shed 1 base, J shed 1 base, and the junction held 3 bases outside the gene matches. Germline CDR1 is LNHNV and CDR2 is YYDKDF (reference sequence). The CDR3 consists of 16 residues.

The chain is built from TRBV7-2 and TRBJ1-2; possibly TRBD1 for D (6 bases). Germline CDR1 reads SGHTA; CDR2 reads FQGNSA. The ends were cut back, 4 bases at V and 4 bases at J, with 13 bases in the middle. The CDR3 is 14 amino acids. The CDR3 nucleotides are TGTGCCAGCAGCTCCTACAGGGCTAGCTATGGCTACACCTTC. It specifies CASSSYRASYGYTF.

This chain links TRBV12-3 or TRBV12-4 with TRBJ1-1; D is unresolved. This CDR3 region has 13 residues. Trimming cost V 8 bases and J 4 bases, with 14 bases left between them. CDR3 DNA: TGTGCCAGCCAGCGGACCCTGGGCACTGAAGCTTTCTTT. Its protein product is CASQRTLGTEAFF.

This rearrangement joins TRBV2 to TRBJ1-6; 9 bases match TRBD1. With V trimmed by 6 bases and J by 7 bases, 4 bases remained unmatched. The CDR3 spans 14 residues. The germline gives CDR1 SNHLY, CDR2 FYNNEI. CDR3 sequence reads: CASRGTGWNSPLHF. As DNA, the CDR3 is TGTGCCAGCAGAGGGACAGGGTGGAATTCACCCCTCCACTTT.

The CDR3 region has the DNA TGTGCCAGCAGCCCCCCCCTAAGCACCGGGGAGCTGTTTTTT. Translation gives CASSPPLSTGELFF. V and J are TRBV7-9 and TRBJ2-2; D is unclear. V gave up 5 bases and J gave up 4 bases, with 11 bases separating them. The V gene's germline CDR1 is SEHNR and CDR2 FQNEAQ (reference sequence). The CDR3 totals 14 residues.

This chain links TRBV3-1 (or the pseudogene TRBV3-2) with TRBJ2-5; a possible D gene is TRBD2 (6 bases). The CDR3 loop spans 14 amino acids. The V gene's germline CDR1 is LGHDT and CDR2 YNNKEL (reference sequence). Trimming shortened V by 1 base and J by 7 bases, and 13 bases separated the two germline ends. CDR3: CASSQGRDSRTQYF. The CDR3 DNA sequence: TGTGCCAGCAGCCAAGGGAGGGACTCTCGGACCCAGTACTTC.

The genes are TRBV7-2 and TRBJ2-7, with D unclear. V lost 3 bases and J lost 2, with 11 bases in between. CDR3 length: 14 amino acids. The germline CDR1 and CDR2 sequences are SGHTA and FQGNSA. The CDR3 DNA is TGTGCCAGCAGCTTGGATGTCGCGGCCTACGAGCAGTACTTC. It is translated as CASSLDVAAYEQYF. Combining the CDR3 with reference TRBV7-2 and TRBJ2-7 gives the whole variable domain GAGVSQSPSNKVTEKGKDVELRCDPISGHTALYWYRQSLGQGLEFLIYFQGNSAPDKSGLPSDRFSAERTGGSVSTLTIQRTQQEDSAVYLCASSLDVAAYEQYFGPGTRLTVT.

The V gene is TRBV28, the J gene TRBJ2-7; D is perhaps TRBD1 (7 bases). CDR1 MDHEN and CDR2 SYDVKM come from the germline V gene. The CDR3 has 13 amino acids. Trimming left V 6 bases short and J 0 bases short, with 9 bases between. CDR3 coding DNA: TGTGCCAGCAGGCGGGACAGCTCCTACGAGCAGTACTTC. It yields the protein CASRRDSSYEQYF.

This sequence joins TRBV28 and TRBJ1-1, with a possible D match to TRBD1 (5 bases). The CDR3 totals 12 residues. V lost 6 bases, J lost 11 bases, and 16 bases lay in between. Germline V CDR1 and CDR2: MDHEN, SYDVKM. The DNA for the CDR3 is TGTGCCAGCAGACTCTCGGGGGGGTTGGCTTTCTTT. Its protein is CASRLSGGLAFF.

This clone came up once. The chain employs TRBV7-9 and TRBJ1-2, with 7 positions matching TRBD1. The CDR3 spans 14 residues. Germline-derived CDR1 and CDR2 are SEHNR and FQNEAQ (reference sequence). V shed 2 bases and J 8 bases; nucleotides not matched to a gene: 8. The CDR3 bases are TGTGCCAGCAGCTTATGGAAGGGGGCAGGGGGCTACACCTTC. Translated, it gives CASSLWKGAGGYTF.

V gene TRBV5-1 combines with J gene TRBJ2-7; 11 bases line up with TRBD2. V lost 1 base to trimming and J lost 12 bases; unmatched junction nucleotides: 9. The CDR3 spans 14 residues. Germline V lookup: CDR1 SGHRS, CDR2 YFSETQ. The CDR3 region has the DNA TGCGCCAGCAGCTTGACTAGCGGGAGTTTTCCCTCGTACTTC. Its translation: CASSLTSGSFPSYF.

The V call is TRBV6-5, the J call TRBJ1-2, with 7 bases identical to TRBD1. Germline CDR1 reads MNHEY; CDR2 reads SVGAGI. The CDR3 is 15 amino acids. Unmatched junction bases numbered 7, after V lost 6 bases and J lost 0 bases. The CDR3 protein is CASRPGTATNYGYTF. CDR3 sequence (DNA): TGTGCCAGCAGACCCGGGACAGCAACTAACTATGGCTACACCTTC.

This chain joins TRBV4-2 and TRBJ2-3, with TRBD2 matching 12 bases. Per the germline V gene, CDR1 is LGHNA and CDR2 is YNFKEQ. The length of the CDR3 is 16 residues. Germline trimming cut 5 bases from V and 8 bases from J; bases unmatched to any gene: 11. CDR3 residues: CASSVTLAGGPGTQYF. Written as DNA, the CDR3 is TGTGCCAGCAGCGTTACCCTAGCGGGAGGGCCGGGTACGCAGTATTTT.

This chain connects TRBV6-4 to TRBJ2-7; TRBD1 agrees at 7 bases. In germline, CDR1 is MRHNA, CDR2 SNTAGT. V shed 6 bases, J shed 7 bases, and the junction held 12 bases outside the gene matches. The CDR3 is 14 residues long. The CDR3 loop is CASSLTGQTGEQYF. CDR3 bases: TGTGCCAGCAGCCTGACAGGGCAAACGGGGGAGCAGTACTTC.

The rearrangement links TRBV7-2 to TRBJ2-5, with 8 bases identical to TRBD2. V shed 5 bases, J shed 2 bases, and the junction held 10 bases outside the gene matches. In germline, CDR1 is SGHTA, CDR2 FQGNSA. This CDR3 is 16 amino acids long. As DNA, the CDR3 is TGTGCCAGCAGCCTCTACGGTATAGCGGGGCAAGAGACCCAGTACTTC. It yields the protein CASSLYGIAGQETQYF.

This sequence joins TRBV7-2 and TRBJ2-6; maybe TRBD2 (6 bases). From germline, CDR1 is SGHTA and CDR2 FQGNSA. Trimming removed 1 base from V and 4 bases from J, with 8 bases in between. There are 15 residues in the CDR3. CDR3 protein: CASSLGRAGANVLTF. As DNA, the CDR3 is TGTGCCAGCAGCTTAGGGAGGGCGGGGGCCAACGTCCTGACTTTC.

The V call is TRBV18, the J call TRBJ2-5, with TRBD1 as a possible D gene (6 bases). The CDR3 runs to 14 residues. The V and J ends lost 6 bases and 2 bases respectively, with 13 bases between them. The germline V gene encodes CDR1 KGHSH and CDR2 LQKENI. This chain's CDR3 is CASSLAGTQETQYF. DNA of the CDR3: TGTGCCAGCTCGCTTGCCGGGACACAAGAGACCCAGTACTTC.

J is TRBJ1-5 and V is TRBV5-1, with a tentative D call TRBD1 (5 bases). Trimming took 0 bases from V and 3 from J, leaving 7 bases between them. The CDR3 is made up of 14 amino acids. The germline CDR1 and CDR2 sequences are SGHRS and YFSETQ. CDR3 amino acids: CASSLEGVNQPQHF. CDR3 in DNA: TGCGCCAGCAGCTTGGAAGGGGTCAATCAGCCCCAGCATTTT.

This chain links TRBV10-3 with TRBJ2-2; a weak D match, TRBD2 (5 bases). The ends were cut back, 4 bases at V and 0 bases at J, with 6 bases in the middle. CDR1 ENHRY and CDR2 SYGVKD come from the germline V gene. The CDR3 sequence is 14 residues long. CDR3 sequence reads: CAISVGANTGELFF. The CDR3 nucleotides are TGTGCCATCAGTGTCGGGGCGAACACCGGGGAGCTGTTTTTT.

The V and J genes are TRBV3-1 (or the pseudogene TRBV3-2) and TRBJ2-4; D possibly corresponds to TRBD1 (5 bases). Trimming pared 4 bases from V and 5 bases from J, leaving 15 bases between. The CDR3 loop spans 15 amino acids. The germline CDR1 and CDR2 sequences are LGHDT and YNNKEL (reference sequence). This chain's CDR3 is CASSPLGQGENIQYF. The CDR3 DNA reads TGTGCCAGCAGCCCCTTGGGGCAGGGTGAAAACATTCAGTACTTC.

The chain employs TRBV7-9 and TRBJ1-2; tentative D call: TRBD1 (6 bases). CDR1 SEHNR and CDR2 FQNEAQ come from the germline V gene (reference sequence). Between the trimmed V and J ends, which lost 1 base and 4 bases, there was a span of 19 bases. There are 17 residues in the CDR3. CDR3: CASSLDSGARRSYGYTF. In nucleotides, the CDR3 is TGTGCCAGCAGCTTAGATTCAGGGGCCCGGCGCTCCTATGGCTACACCTTC.

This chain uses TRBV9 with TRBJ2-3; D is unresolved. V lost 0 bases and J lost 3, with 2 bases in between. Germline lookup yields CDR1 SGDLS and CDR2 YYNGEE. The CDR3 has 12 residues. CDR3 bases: TGTGCCAGCAGCGTAGCGACAGATACGCAGTATTTT. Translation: CASSVATDTQYF.